The 16 T cell receptor beta chains in this list originate from one sample, sequenced in a study of blood T cell repertoires in COVID-19. TCRdb keeps only in-frame clones here, not all; method: immunoSEQ multiplex PCR. Of 150,000 to 200,000 clones in the sample, 60% to 85% were seen once. The sample comprised peripheral blood. The receptors come from a woman aged 50 to 60 with active or convalescent COVID-19.

V usage is TRBV4-2 and J usage is TRBJ2-6; TRBD1 matches 7 bases. CDR1 is LGHNA, CDR2 YNFKEQ, per germline. CDR3 size: 18 residues. J was trimmed by 0 bases and V by 0 bases; bases with no gene match: 5. The CDR3 DNA reads as TGTGCCAGCAGCCAAGATTCACCAGGGGGCTCTGGGGCCAACGTCCTGACTTTC. Amino acid sequence: CASSQDSPGGSGANVLTF.

The V and J genes are TRBV28 and TRBJ1-5; D is unclear. The CDR3 runs 17 residues. Per the germline V gene, CDR1 is MDHEN and CDR2 is SYDVKM. The V end was cut by 5 bases, the J end by 4 bases, with 21 bases between. This CDR3 is CASSPTPPGSLNQPQHF. The CDR3 coding sequence is TGTGCCAGCAGTCCCACCCCTCCCGGTTCTTTGAATCAGCCCCAGCATTTT.

The genes are TRBV21-1 and TRBJ2-4; TRBD1 is the table's D call, not checked against the DNA. TRBV21-1 is labeled a pseudogene. This CDR3 has 16 residues. DNA for the CDR3: TGTGCCAGCAGCAAAGTCAAGGCCAGGGGAAAAAACATTCAGTACTTC. This translates into CASSKVKARGKNIQYF.

The chain combines TRBV18 with TRBJ1-4; no reliable D call. The CDR3 consists of 15 residues. V lost 0 bases to trimming and J lost 3 bases, with 8 bases between them. Germline values: CDR1 KGHSH, CDR2 LQKENI. The CDR3 DNA sequence: TGTGCCAGCTCACCACCGGAGGGTGCTAATGAAAAACTGTTTTTT. Translation: CASSPPEGANEKLFF.

The chain is built from TRBV27 and TRBJ2-2, with D perhaps TRBD1 (5 bases). Trimming removed 4 bases at V and 4 bases at J, with 13 bases between. The CDR3 runs 15 residues. Looked up from germline, CDR1 is MNHEY and CDR2 is SMNVEV (reference sequence). Here the CDR3 DNA reads TGTGCCAGCAGTTCTTCAGGGTACGGCACCGGGGAGCTGTTTTTT. Protein sequence: CASSSSGYGTGELFF.

This clone was counted a few times. The chain carries TRBV5-6 and TRBJ2-4; tentative D call: TRBD1 (5 bases). The CDR3 contains 16 residues. Trimming left V 0 bases short and J 1 base short, with 11 bases between. Germline loops: CDR1 SGHDT, CDR2 YYEEEE. CDR3 coding DNA: TGTGCCAGCAGCTTGGTATCAGGGTGGGCCAAAAACATTCAGTACTTC. Encoded protein: CASSLVSGWAKNIQYF.

A few counts support this clone. This chain joins TRBV30 and TRBJ2-3, with TRBD2 as a possible D gene (7 bases). V was pared by 3 bases and J by 6 bases, with 10 bases between. There are 12 residues in the CDR3. Germline values: CDR1 GTSNPN, CDR2 SVGIG (reference sequence). The CDR3 coding sequence is TGTGCCTGGAGAGGGGGGGCGGATACGCAGTATTTT. As protein: CAWRGGADTQYF.

This chain uses TRBV4-1 with TRBJ2-5, with 8 nucleotides matching TRBD2. Unmatched junction bases numbered 4, after V lost 0 bases and J lost 1 base. This CDR3 contains 16 residues. Germline loops: CDR1 MGHRA, CDR2 YSYEKL. The CDR3 protein is CASSQEERGPQETQYF. The CDR3 nucleotides read TGCGCCAGCAGCCAAGAGGAGCGGGGGCCCCAAGAGACCCAGTACTTC.

This clone was counted once. The V and J genes are TRBV20-1 and TRBJ2-7; D is ambiguous. V gave up 5 bases and J gave up 2 bases, with 7 bases separating them. This CDR3 spans 11 amino acids. The germline gives CDR1 DFQATT, CDR2 SNEGSKA (reference sequence). CDR3 in amino acids: CSAHSTYEQYF. CDR3 bases: TGCAGTGCTCACTCTACCTACGAGCAGTACTTC.

The chain combines TRBV7-2 with TRBJ1-3; a weak D match, TRBD1 (6 bases). This CDR3 is 14 amino acids long. V lost 1 base to trimming and J lost 8 bases, with 12 bases between them. CDR1 SGHTA and CDR2 FQGNSA come from the germline V gene. CDR3 in amino acids: CASSLGGPGDTIYF. As DNA, the CDR3 is TGTGCCAGCAGCTTAGGAGGACCAGGGGACACCATATATTTT.

This chain joins TRBV19 and TRBJ2-2; D is possibly TRBD1 (7 bases). CDR3 length equals 15 residues. V lost 3 bases and J lost 7, with 15 bases in between. CDR1 and CDR2 (germline): LNHDA, SQIVND (reference sequence). CDR3 residues: CASSILATGFGELFF. The CDR3 DNA sequence: TGTGCCAGTAGTATCCTAGCGACAGGGTTCGGGGAGCTGTTTTTT.

The chain joins TRBV5-4 to TRBJ2-2, with TRBD1 as a possible D gene (6 bases). Germline CDR1 SGHNT, CDR2 YYREEE (reference sequence). The germline V and J ends were trimmed by 4 bases and 4 bases, with 8 bases remaining between them. This CDR3 has 13 amino acids. The CDR3 region is CASSQGSTGELFF. The CDR3 DNA reads TGTGCCAGCAGCCAGGGGAGCACCGGGGAGCTGTTTTTT. The whole variable domain, remainder taken from reference TRBV5-4 and TRBJ2-2, is ETGVTQSPTHLIKTRGQQVTLRCSSQSGHNTVSWYQQALGQGPQFIFQYYREEENGRGNFPPRFSGLQFPNYSSELNVNALELDDSALYLCASSQGSTGELFFGEGSRLTVL.

The chain has TRBV7-2 and TRBJ2-1; D remains unclear. The CDR3 contains 15 residues. V was shortened by 1 base and J by 8 bases, with 15 bases between the two germline ends. The V gene's germline CDR1 is SGHTA and CDR2 FQGNSA. The CDR3 DNA is TGTGCCAGCAGCTTAGGCGGATCCTTTTGGGATGAGCAGTTCTTC. Its protein product is CASSLGGSFWDEQFF.

V gene TRBV27 combines with J gene TRBJ2-3, with 13 bases identical to TRBD2. CDR3 size: 17 residues. With 1 base clipped from V and 2 bases from J, the junction kept 3 bases outside the gene matches. CDR1 is MNHEY and CDR2 is SMNVEV in the germline V gene (reference sequence). The CDR3 DNA reads as TGTGCCAGCAGTTTATGGACTAGCGGGGGAATCACAGATACGCAGTATTTT. This codes for CASSLWTSGGITDTQYF.

This clone was recorded a few times. The chain couples TRBV19 to TRBJ1-1, with no clear D. The CDR3 runs to 16 residues. Trimming took 2 bases from V and 1 from J, leaving 14 bases between them. Germline-derived CDR1 and CDR2 are LNHDA and SQIVND (reference sequence). The CDR3 loop reads CASSITLEGPNTEAFF. CDR3 sequence (DNA): TGTGCCAGTAGTATAACGTTGGAGGGCCCGAACACTGAAGCTTTCTTT.

The rearrangement uses TRBV5-6 and TRBJ1-2, with TRBD1 identical over 7 bases. V shed 4 bases and J 4 bases; nucleotides not matched to a gene: 13. The germline V gene has CDR1 SGHDT and CDR2 YYEEEE. The CDR3 covers 16 residues. The CDR3 reads CASSPPPGGTPYGYTF. The CDR3 nucleotides read TGTGCCAGCAGCCCCCCTCCAGGGGGGACCCCCTATGGCTACACCTTC.